These 25 T cell receptor beta chains were sequenced from one sample in a study of T-cell memory formation after mild COVID-19. Each CDR3 protein is one row after TCRdb ran MiXCR on the 5' RACE reads. The top ten clones hold about 12% of a sample with some 490,000 distinct CDR3 sequences, about 20% of them seen once. Sample: PBMCs or a T cell subset sorted from them (not recorded which). Every receptor here comes from an adult woman who had mild COVID-19 (a few samples of this study predate the infection). Cell type and time point are not known.

The chain is built from TRBV27 and TRBJ2-2, with TRBD1 identical over 7 bases. The CDR3 length is 14 residues. Trimming at V came to 6 bases and at J to 5 bases, leaving 6 bases not matched to a gene. CDR1 and CDR2 from the germline V gene are MNHEY and SMNVEV (reference sequence). This CDR3 reads CASRGTGETGELFF. The CDR3 DNA follows: TGTGCCAGCAGAGGAACAGGGGAGACCGGGGAGCTGTTTTTT.

This chain uses TRBV24-1 with TRBJ2-1; 15 bases line up with TRBD2. Unmatched junction bases numbered 6, after V lost 4 bases and J lost 6 bases. Germline-derived CDR1 and CDR2 are KGHDR and SFDVKD. The CDR3 consists of 17 residues. The CDR3 nucleotides read TGTGCCACCAGTGACCCGCGGACTAGCGGGAGGGTCAATGAGCAGTTCTTC. The encoded protein is CATSDPRTSGRVNEQFF.

The CDR3 here is CASSFVVTDTQYF. CDR3 nucleotide sequence: TGTGCCAGCAGCTTTGTGGTAACGGATACGCAGTATTTT. The chain joins TRBV7-2 to TRBJ2-3; no clear D gene. CDR1 is SGHTA, CDR2 FQGNSA, per germline. Between the trimmed V and J ends, which lost 3 bases and 6 bases, there was a span of 10 bases. The CDR3 totals 13 residues.

The chain carries TRBV5-1 and TRBJ2-7; perhaps TRBD1 as D (6 bases). This CDR3 comprises 12 residues. The V gene's germline CDR1 is SGHRS and CDR2 YFSETQ. Between the trimmed V and J ends, which lost 3 bases and 4 bases, there was a span of 8 bases. CDR3 sequence (DNA): TGCGCCAGCAGCTGGGACACTTACGAGCAGTACTTC. Translated, it gives CASSWDTYEQYF.

This chain joins TRBV29-1 and TRBJ2-3, with 8 bases lining up with TRBD1. Per the germline V gene, CDR1 is SQVTM and CDR2 is ANQGSEA. The V gene end was trimmed by 8 bases and the J gene end by 3 bases; junction bases not matched to a gene: 10. There are 14 residues in the CDR3. CDR3 sequence: CSTRTGILTDTQYF. CDR3 in DNA: TGCAGCACCCGGACAGGGATTTTGACAGATACGCAGTATTTT.

The chain uses TRBV20-1 and TRBJ1-5, with D possibly being TRBD1 (5 bases). The CDR3 runs to 13 residues. Trimming took off 5 bases at V and 0 bases at J, with 8 bases between the two ends. The germline CDR1 and CDR2 sequences are DFQATT and SNEGSKA (reference sequence). The CDR3 spells CSAAGLSNQPQHF. CDR3 DNA sequence: TGCAGTGCTGCGGGGCTTAGCAATCAGCCCCAGCATTTT.

DNA of the CDR3: TGTGCCAGTAGTAACCACAGGGGCGCGAGAGGCTACACCTTC. This codes for CASSNHRGARGYTF. V usage is TRBV19 and J usage is TRBJ1-2; 7 bases fit TRBD1. This CDR3 has 14 residues. Looked up from germline, CDR1 is LNHDA and CDR2 is SQIVND (reference sequence). With 4 bases clipped from V and 8 bases from J, the junction kept 10 bases outside the gene matches.

This clonotype came up many times. A read error may produce the germline difference seen at one junction end. This rearrangement joins TRBV11-3 to TRBJ2-2; TRBD1 or TRBD2 may be the D gene (5 bases each). The CDR3 contains 15 residues. Germline lookup yields CDR1 SGHNT and CDR2 YENEEA. CDR3 loop: CASSSGTGYTGELFF. The CDR3 nucleotides read TGCGCCAGCAGCTCCGGGACCGGGTACACCGGGGAGCTGTTTTTT. Variable domain in full (rest from reference TRBV11-3 and TRBJ2-2): EAGVVQSPRYKIIEKKQPVAFWCNPISGHNTLYWYLQNLGQGPELLIRYENEEAVDDSQLPKDRFSAERLKGVDSTLKIQPAELGDSAVYLCASSSGTGYTGELFFGEGSRLTVL.

This clonotype was counted only a few times. The chain couples TRBV7-8 to TRBJ1-4; unclear D gene. CDR3 length: 16 residues. With 0 bases removed from V and 4 bases from J, the gap between germline ends came to 12 bases. CDR1 and CDR2 (germline): SGHVS, FQNEAQ. CDR3: CASSLAPDDVNEKLFF. CDR3 DNA sequence: TGTGCCAGCAGCTTAGCGCCTGATGATGTTAATGAAAAACTGTTTTTT.

This clonotype has a single count. The CDR3 region has the DNA TGTGCCAGCAGCTTAGGCGTCCTCGCGGGTGAGCAGTACTTC. It codes for CASSLGVLAGEQYF. The V call is TRBV7-2, the J call TRBJ2-7; D may be TRBD2 (5 bases). The CDR3 is 14 amino acids. In germline, CDR1 is SGHTA, CDR2 FQGNSA. The germline V and J ends were trimmed by 1 base and 7 bases, with 14 bases remaining between them.

This chain connects TRBV11-2 to TRBJ2-6; maybe TRBD2 (6 bases). Trimming shortened V by 1 base and J by 1 base, and 11 bases separated the two germline ends. The V gene's germline CDR1 is SGHAT and CDR2 FQNNGV. This CDR3 is 17 amino acids long. The DNA of the CDR3 is TGTGCCAGCAGCTTAGTATCAGGGAGGTCTGGGGCCAACGTCCTGACTTTC. Its translation is CASSLVSGRSGANVLTF. Combining the CDR3 with reference TRBV11-2 and TRBJ2-6 gives the whole variable domain EAGVAQSPRYKIIEKRQSVAFWCNPISGHATLYWYQQILGQGPKLLIQFQNNGVVDDSQLPKDRFSAERLKGVDSTLKIQPAKLEDSAVYLCASSLVSGRSGANVLTFGAGSRLTVL.

The sample holds a few counts of this clonotype. J is TRBJ1-1 and V is TRBV4-3; TRBD1 matches at 9 bases. Looked up from germline, CDR1 is LGHNA and CDR2 is YSLEER. Trimming cost V 7 bases and J 1 base; bases outside gene matches: 1. This CDR3 contains 13 residues. The DNA for the CDR3 is TGCGCCAGCAAGGACAGGGGGAACACTGAAGCTTTCTTT. Translating it yields CASKDRGNTEAFF.

J is TRBJ2-5 and V is TRBV18, with 9 bases lining up with TRBD2. CDR1 KGHSH and CDR2 LQKENI come from the germline V gene. V shed 1 base and J 2 bases; nucleotides not matched to a gene: 5. The CDR3 covers 16 residues. CDR3 nucleotide sequence: TGTGCCAGCTCACCACGACTAGCGGAGAGTCAAGAGACCCAGTACTTC. It codes for CASSPRLAESQETQYF.

The chain uses TRBV7-7 and TRBJ2-1, with TRBD1 matching over 10 bases. The germline gives CDR1 SSHAT, CDR2 FNYEAQ (reference sequence). V was clipped by 5 bases and J by 6 bases; unmatched bases: 7. CDR3 size: 15 residues. CDR3 in DNA: TGTGCCAGCAGCCCCGGGACAGGGGTGAGCAATGAGCAGTTCTTC. Translated, it gives CASSPGTGVSNEQFF.

This clonotype was seen only a few times. The chain joins TRBV29-1 to TRBJ2-1, with 9 bases lining up with TRBD2. The trim removed 1 base at V and 5 bases at J, leaving 6 bases unmatched. The germline CDR1 and CDR2 sequences are SQVTM and ANQGSEA. This CDR3 spans 15 amino acids. The CDR3 region has the DNA TGCAGCGTTGAAGGCGGGGGGGCCTGGGACAATGAGCAGTTCTTC. Its translation: CSVEGGGAWDNEQFF.

The V call is TRBV9, the J call TRBJ2-5, with D maybe TRBD2 (5 bases). The CDR3 is 14 residues long. V was pared by 2 bases and J by 3 bases, with 11 bases between. Per germline, CDR1 SGDLS and CDR2 YYNGEE. CDR3 residues: CASSVRDAKETQYF. The CDR3 DNA sequence: TGTGCCAGCAGCGTGAGGGATGCTAAAGAGACCCAGTACTTC.

The chain recombines TRBV27 with TRBJ2-2; D tentatively fits TRBD1 or TRBD2 (5 bases each). The CDR3 runs to 15 residues. Germline values: CDR1 MNHEY, CDR2 SMNVEV (reference sequence). Trimming removed 6 bases from V and 1 base from J, with 12 bases in between. The CDR3 coding sequence is TGTGCCAGCAGGCCAGGGACGAGGAACACCGGGGAGCTGTTTTTT. Protein sequence: CASRPGTRNTGELFF.

V usage is TRBV5-6 and J usage is TRBJ2-1; maybe TRBD2 (5 bases). This CDR3 comprises 15 residues. The germline CDR1 and CDR2 sequences are SGHDT and YYEEEE. V was cut by 1 base and J by 5 bases, with 13 bases left in between. CDR3 bases: TGTGCCAGCAGCTTGAGCGGTTCCCTAGACAATGAGCAGTTCTTC. This sequence encodes CASSLSGSLDNEQFF.

V usage is TRBV29-1 and J usage is TRBJ2-7, with 8 bases aligning to TRBD2. V dropped 2 bases and J dropped 7; count of bases not matched to a gene: 10. The CDR3 extends over 14 amino acids. Germline V CDR1 and CDR2: SQVTM, ANQGSEA. CDR3 in DNA: TGCAGCGTTGAAACCCCGGGAGGGTCTCGGGAGCAGTACTTC. This gives the protein CSVETPGGSREQYF.

The V and J genes are TRBV5-4 and TRBJ2-7; 8 bases line up with TRBD1. This CDR3 has 14 residues. V lost 3 bases to trimming and J lost 2 bases; unmatched junction nucleotides: 4. Germline V lookup: CDR1 SGHNT, CDR2 YYREEE (reference sequence). The CDR3 reads CASSSGQVTYEQYF. CDR3 DNA: TGTGCCAGCAGCTCGGGACAGGTAACCTACGAGCAGTACTTC.

The CDR3 DNA reads TGTGCCTCCCTGGATACGGGGCAGGGGAATGAGCAGTTCTTC. Amino acids: CASLDTGQGNEQFF. The chain carries TRBV30 and TRBJ2-1; the D gene is possibly TRBD1 (6 bases). Trimming removed 7 bases from V and 7 bases from J, with 20 bases in between. Germline V gene lookup returns CDR1 GTSNPN and CDR2 SVGIG (reference sequence). The CDR3 length is 14 residues.

This clonotype showed up just a few times. The genes are TRBV3-1 and TRBJ1-1, with D uncertain. CDR3 size: 13 residues. V shed 0 bases and J shed 9 bases, with 11 bases lying between them. The germline V gene encodes CDR1 LGHDT and CDR2 YNNKEL (reference sequence). CDR3 nucleotides: TGTGCCAGCAGCCAAGAGGTGGTCAGCCAAGCTTTCTTT. Amino acids: CASSQEVVSQAFF.

This clonotype has just a few counts. The CDR3 region is CATSDREGTSTDTQYF. For the CDR3, the DNA is TGTGCCACCAGTGATCGAGAGGGGACTAGCACAGATACGCAGTATTTT. V usage is TRBV24-1 and J usage is TRBJ2-3; tentatively, D is TRBD2 (6 bases). This CDR3 spans 16 amino acids. Trimming took 3 bases from V and 0 from J, leaving 12 bases between them. The germline gives CDR1 KGHDR, CDR2 SFDVKD.

The chain has TRBV27 and TRBJ2-1; TRBD2 matches at 13 bases. Germline V gene sequence: CDR1 MNHEY, CDR2 SMNVEV (reference sequence). V shed 5 bases and J 6 bases; nucleotides not matched to a gene: 10. The length of the CDR3 is 17 residues. CDR3 sequence reads: CASSMPGTSGNINEQFF. The DNA of the CDR3 is TGTGCCAGCAGTATGCCCGGGACTAGCGGGAATATCAATGAGCAGTTCTTC.

This clonotype was counted a few times. The chain links TRBV5-1 to TRBJ2-5; 12 positions agree with TRBD2. The germline CDR1 and CDR2 sequences are SGHRS and YFSETQ. The CDR3 is 19 residues long. The J segment lost 4 bases and the V segment lost 4 bases, leaving 17 bases of the junction unmatched. In nucleotides, the CDR3 is TGCGCCAGCAGCCGAATAGGACTAGCGGGGAACTCGGGGGCAGAGACCCAGTACTTC. Translation: CASSRIGLAGNSGAETQYF.